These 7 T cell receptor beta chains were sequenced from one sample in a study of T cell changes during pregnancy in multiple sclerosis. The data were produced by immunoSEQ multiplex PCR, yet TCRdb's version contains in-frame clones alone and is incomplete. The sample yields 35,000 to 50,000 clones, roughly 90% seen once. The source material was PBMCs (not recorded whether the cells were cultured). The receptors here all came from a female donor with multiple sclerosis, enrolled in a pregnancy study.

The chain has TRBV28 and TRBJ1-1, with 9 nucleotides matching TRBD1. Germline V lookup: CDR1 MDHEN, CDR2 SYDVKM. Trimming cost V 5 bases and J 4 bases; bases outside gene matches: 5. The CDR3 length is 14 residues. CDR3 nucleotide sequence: TGTGCCAGCAGTACCCGGGACAGGGTCACTGAAGCTTTCTTT. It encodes CASSTRDRVTEAFF.

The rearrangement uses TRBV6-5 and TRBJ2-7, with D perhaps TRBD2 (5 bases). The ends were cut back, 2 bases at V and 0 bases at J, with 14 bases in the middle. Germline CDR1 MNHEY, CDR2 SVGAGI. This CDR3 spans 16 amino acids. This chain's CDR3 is CASSYKGSGLSYEQYF. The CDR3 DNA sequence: TGTGCCAGCAGTTACAAAGGGAGCGGTCTCTCCTACGAGCAGTACTTC.

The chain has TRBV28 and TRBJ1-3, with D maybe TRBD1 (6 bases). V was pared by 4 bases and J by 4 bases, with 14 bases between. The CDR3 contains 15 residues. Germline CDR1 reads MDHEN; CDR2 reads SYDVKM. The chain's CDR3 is CASSSPQGTGNTIYF. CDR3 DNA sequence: TGTGCCAGCAGTTCCCCACAGGGAACGGGAAACACCATATATTTT.

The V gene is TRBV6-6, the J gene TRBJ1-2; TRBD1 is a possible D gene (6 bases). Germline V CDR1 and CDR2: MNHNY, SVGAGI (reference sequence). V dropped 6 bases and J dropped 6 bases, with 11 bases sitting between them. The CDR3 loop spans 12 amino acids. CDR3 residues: CASSQRGDGYTF. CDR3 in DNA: TGTGCCAGCAGCCAAAGGGGGGATGGCTACACCTTC.

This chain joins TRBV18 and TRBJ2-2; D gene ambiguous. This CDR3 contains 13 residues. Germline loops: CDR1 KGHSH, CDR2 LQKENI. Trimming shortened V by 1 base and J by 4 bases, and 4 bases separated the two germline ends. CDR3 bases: TGTGCCAGCTCACCACGCGGCACCGGGGAGCTGTTTTTT. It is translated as CASSPRGTGELFF.

CDR3 sequence: CASSKGITEAFF. In DNA, the CDR3 is TGCGCCAGCAGCAAGGGAATCACTGAAGCTTTCTTT. The chain combines TRBV4-1 with TRBJ1-1; no reliable D call. The V gene's germline CDR1 is MGHRA and CDR2 YSYEKL. V was shortened by 5 bases and J by 4 bases, with 8 bases between the two germline ends. The CDR3 sequence is 12 residues long.

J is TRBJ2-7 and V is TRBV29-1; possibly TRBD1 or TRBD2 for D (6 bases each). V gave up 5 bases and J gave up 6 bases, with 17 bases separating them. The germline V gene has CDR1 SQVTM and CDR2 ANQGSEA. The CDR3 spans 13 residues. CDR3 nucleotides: TGCAGCGTTAAGGGGGGCGGAGGGGTCGAGCAGTACTTC. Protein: CSVKGGGGVEQYF.